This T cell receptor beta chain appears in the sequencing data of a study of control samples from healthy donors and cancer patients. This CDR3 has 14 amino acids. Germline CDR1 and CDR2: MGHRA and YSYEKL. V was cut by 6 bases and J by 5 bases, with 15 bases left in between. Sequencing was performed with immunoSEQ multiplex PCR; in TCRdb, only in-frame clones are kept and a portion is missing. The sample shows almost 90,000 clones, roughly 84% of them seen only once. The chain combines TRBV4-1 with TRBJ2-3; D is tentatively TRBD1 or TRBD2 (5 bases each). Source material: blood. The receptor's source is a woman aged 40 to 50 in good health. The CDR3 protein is CASRSGQGGDTQYF. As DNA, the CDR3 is TGCGCCAGCAGATCGGGGCAGGGTGGAGATACGCAGTATTTT.